This T cell receptor beta chain was identified during a study of cytomegalovirus exposure and HLA in healthy donors. This CDR3 comprises 13 residues. Germline CDR1 GTSNPN, CDR2 SVGIG (reference sequence). J gave up 8 bases and V 0 bases, and 2 bases lay outside the gene matches. PCR used 60 Vbeta primers and 13 Jbeta primers. TCRdb keeps only in-frame clones here, not all; method: immunoSEQ multiplex PCR. This repertoire includes fewer than 250,000 clones. The V gene is TRBV30, the J gene TRBJ2-1; 9 positions agree with TRBD2. The TCR comes from a woman under 40 in good health and CMV-seropositive. The sequencing input was PBMCs. In nucleotides, the CDR3 is TGTGCCTGGAGTGTGACTAGCGGTTATGAGCAGTTCTTC. Translated, it gives CAWSVTSGYEQFF.